One and the same sample provided the 20 T cell receptor beta chains below, sequenced in a study of HIV-infected children after antiretroviral therapy interruption (dated by TCRdb to the late 2010s). Libraries came from 3' RACE. The run used an Illumina MiSeq. TCR libraries were built from RNA using a 3' RACE protocol with unique molecular identifiers to correct PCR amplification bias. TCRdb redid the processing of the public reads, applying fastp at Q25 and MiXCR, and retained in-frame beta chains. A single entry per CDR3 protein holds the most common genes and DNA from its merged rows. Here the sample has 30,000 to 40,000 distinct CDR3 sequences; 6.5% occur a single time. The top ten constitute about 0.91% of the sample. Reading the label with the study, this specimen's treatment or condition is: PENTA 11 planned treatment interruption arm or continuous ART arm. Source: CD45RA+ CD4+ T cells from PBMCs, pooled from several time points, taken from a donor given antiretroviral therapy, either interrupted or continuous. The intended sense of this specimen's cell subset or site label: naive CD4+ CD45RA+ CD45RO- T cells. The receptors shown here come from a pool of human donors with HIV.

A remark on this clonotype: The junction does not match germline at one end; this may be a read error. J is TRBJ2-5 and V is TRBV7-9, with a possible D match to TRBD1 (6 bases). CDR1 and CDR2 from the germline V gene are SEHNR and FQNEAQ (reference sequence). This CDR3 comprises 15 residues. The CDR3 nucleotides are TGTGTCAGCAGCTTAGGATACGGGACACTGGAGACCCAGTACTTC. This sequence encodes CVSSLGYGTLETQYF.

The chain has TRBV7-2 and TRBJ1-2; TRBD1 agrees at 10 bases. The germline V gene has CDR1 SGHTA and CDR2 FQGNSA. The CDR3 totals 14 residues. V gave up 4 bases and J gave up 5 bases; unmatched junction bases: 4. In DNA, the CDR3 is TGTGCCAGCAGCTCTGGGACAGGGGAATATGGCTACACCTTC. The encoded protein is CASSSGTGEYGYTF. The complete variable domain, with remaining parts taken from reference TRBV7-2 and TRBJ1-2, reads GAGVSQSPSNKVTEKGKDVELRCDPISGHTALYWYRQSLGQGLEFLIYFQGNSAPDKSGLPSDRFSAERTGGSVSTLTIQRTQQEDSAVYLCASSSGTGEYGYTFGSGTRLTVV.

This clonotype was seen at least ten times. The chain couples TRBV6-2 or TRBV6-3 to TRBJ2-6; no clear D gene. The germline V gene has CDR1 MNHEY and CDR2 SVGEGT. There are 16 residues in the CDR3. Trimming removed 0 bases at V and 4 bases at J, with 10 bases between. CDR3 loop: CASSYSQVPGANVLTF. Written as DNA, the CDR3 is TGTGCCAGCAGTTACTCCCAGGTCCCCGGGGCCAACGTCCTGACTTTC.

This clonotype was recorded at least ten times. This chain joins TRBV6-5 and TRBJ2-7; unclear D gene. The CDR3 runs to 14 residues. V was cut by 2 bases and J by 1 base, with 9 bases left in between. Germline CDR1 and CDR2: MNHEY and SVGAGI. The CDR3 nucleotides are TGTGCCAGCAGTTACAGAGGAGATTCCTACGAGCAGTACTTC. It is translated as CASSYRGDSYEQYF.

The table lists this clonotype with many counts. The junction and the germline gene differ at one end; a read error may be behind it. V is TRBV7-9 and J is TRBJ1-2; the D is unclear. There are 11 residues in the CDR3. In germline, CDR1 is SEHNR, CDR2 FQNEAQ (reference sequence). CDR3 bases: TGTGCCAGCAGCTTTGACATCCCTCCTAAGTTC. Translated, it gives CASSFDIPPKF.

This clonotype was recorded at least ten times. An end of the junction differs from the germline gene, which may be a read error. The chain couples TRBV4-2 to TRBJ2-5; 7 bases align to TRBD1. This CDR3 is built from 14 residues. The germline gives CDR1 LGHNA, CDR2 YNFKEQ. CDR3: CASSPRDSQDTQYF. In nucleotides, the CDR3 is TGTGCCAGCAGCCCCCGGGACAGCCAAGACACCCAGTACTTT.

This clonotype has only a few counts. The chain has TRBV18 and TRBJ2-5; D might be TRBD1 (5 bases). The CDR3 spans 14 residues. The germline CDR1 and CDR2 sequences are KGHSH and LQKENI. The ends were cut back, 0 bases at V and 5 bases at J, with 10 bases in the middle. The CDR3 is CASSPPGRLETQYF. CDR3 sequence (DNA): TGTGCCAGCTCACCACCGGGGCGGTTGGAGACCCAGTACTTC.

By sample fraction, this clonotype is medium-sized. A read error may produce the germline difference seen at one junction end. The genes are TRBV4-1 and TRBJ2-7, with D perhaps TRBD1 (6 bases). CDR1 MGHRA and CDR2 YSYEKL come from the germline V gene. The length of the CDR3 is 15 residues. CDR3 sequence: CASSQDPARGAEQYF. Written as DNA, the CDR3 is TGCGCCAGTAGCCAAGACCCGGCCAGGGGTGCCGAGCAGTACTTC.

This clonotype was seen a few times. This chain connects TRBV7-2 to TRBJ1-1; D might be TRBD1 (6 bases). V lost 1 base, J lost 11 bases, and 20 bases lay in between. The CDR3 is 15 amino acids. Germline CDR1 SGHTA, CDR2 FQGNSA. This CDR3 reads CASSLGGGGQRRAFF. The CDR3 DNA reads as TGTGCCAGCAGCTTAGGGGGAGGAGGACAGAGAAGGGCTTTCTTT.

This clonotype was counted at least ten times. This chain connects TRBV2 to TRBJ1-1; unclear D gene. CDR3 length: 15 residues. Germline V CDR1 and CDR2: SNHLY, FYNNEI. Between the trimmed V and J ends, which lost 6 bases and 0 bases, there was a span of 14 bases. The CDR3 loop is CASRSSGLMNTEAFF. The CDR3 DNA reads as TGTGCCAGCAGGTCGTCAGGCCTCATGAACACTGAAGCTTTCTTT.

At least ten counts were recorded for this clonotype. The CDR3 coding sequence is TGTGCCAGCAGTTACCGGGACAGGGGGAATGAGCAGTTCTTC. Translated: CASSYRDRGNEQFF. The chain employs TRBV6-5 and TRBJ2-1; TRBD1 matches at 11 bases. The V gene's germline CDR1 is MNHEY and CDR2 SVGAGI. V dropped 2 bases and J dropped 7; count of bases not matched to a gene: 1. The CDR3 totals 14 residues.

This clonotype was detected many times. The CDR3 bases are TGTGCCAGCAGCTACCCCCAGGGCAGGGGGTCTGAGACCCAGTACTTC. Translating it yields CASSYPQGRGSETQYF. The chain employs TRBV6-2 or TRBV6-3 and TRBJ2-5; TRBD1 agrees at 7 bases. Germline V lookup: CDR1 MNHEY, CDR2 SVGEGT. J gave up 5 bases and V 6 bases, and 15 bases lay outside the gene matches. The CDR3 runs to 16 residues.

This clonotype was seen ten or more times. CDR3 sequence (DNA): TGTGCCAGCAGCACGGACAATTTTGAAGCTTTCTTT. Its protein is CASSTDNFEAFF. The rearrangement links TRBV12-3 or TRBV12-4 to TRBJ1-1; possibly TRBD1 for D (5 bases). The V gene lost 6 bases and the J gene lost 7 bases, with 12 bases spanning the gap. This CDR3 region has 12 residues.

This clonotype showed up just a few times. The rearrangement joins TRBV11-2 to TRBJ2-7; 13 nucleotides line up with TRBD2. J was trimmed by 4 bases and V by 4 bases; bases with no gene match: 10. The CDR3 is 17 amino acids. Per the germline V gene, CDR1 is SGHAT and CDR2 is FQNNGV. The CDR3 nucleotides read TGTGCCAGCAGCTCACTGGGGACTAGCGGGAAGAGTTACGAGCAGTACTTC. Its translation is CASSSLGTSGKSYEQYF.

The chain recombines TRBV19 with TRBJ2-3; D is unresolved. The V end lost 3 bases, the J end lost 4 bases, and 8 bases lay between the germline ends. The CDR3 loop spans 13 amino acids. The germline V gene encodes CDR1 LNHDA and CDR2 SQIVND (reference sequence). In DNA form, the CDR3 reads TGTGCCAGTAGTATTTACTACTCAGATACGCAGTATTTT. Protein: CASSIYYSDTQYF.

Note on this clonotype: The junction differs from germline at one of its ends, possibly a read error. V is TRBV6-6 and J is TRBJ2-5; 10 nucleotides match TRBD1. Germline V gives CDR1 MNHNY, CDR2 SVGAGI (reference sequence). The length of the CDR3 is 15 residues. The CDR3 region has the DNA TGTGCCAGCGGTGATCTGACAGGGGGCCAAGACACCCAGTACTTT. Protein product: CASGDLTGGQDTQYF.

This clonotype occurred many times. The chain has TRBV30 and TRBJ2-1; D is undetermined. V gave up 4 bases and J gave up 6 bases, with 10 bases separating them. CDR1 and CDR2 (germline): GTSNPN, SVGIG (reference sequence). CDR3 length equals 12 residues. The CDR3 DNA reads as TGTGCCTGGAATTGGTACCTCAATGAGCAGTTCTTC. Protein: CAWNWYLNEQFF.

This clonotype was counted a few times. The chain combines TRBV19 with TRBJ2-1; TRBD2 might be the D (6 bases). This CDR3 spans 14 amino acids. The germline V gene has CDR1 LNHDA and CDR2 SQIVND (reference sequence). Trimming cost V 5 bases and J 6 bases, with 14 bases left between them. This CDR3 reads CASSWQGGTNEQFF. In nucleotides, the CDR3 is TGTGCCAGTAGTTGGCAGGGAGGTACCAATGAGCAGTTCTTC.

This clonotype was detected many times. This rearrangement joins TRBV19 to TRBJ1-5; D call uncertain. This CDR3 has 12 residues. With 8 bases removed from V and 1 base from J, the gap between germline ends came to 6 bases. From germline, CDR1 is LNHDA and CDR2 SQIVND (reference sequence). CDR3 bases: TGTGCCAGTCAGCTGAGCAATCAGCCCCAGCATTTT. Translated, it gives CASQLSNQPQHF.

This clonotype was observed many times. The chain has TRBV9 and TRBJ2-7; D may correspond to TRBD1 or TRBD2 (5 bases each). The length of the CDR3 is 16 residues. In germline, CDR1 is SGDLS, CDR2 YYNGEE. The V gene lost 0 bases and the J gene lost 2 bases, with 15 bases spanning the gap. This chain's CDR3 is CASSVGQGSGPYEQYF. CDR3 DNA sequence: TGTGCCAGCAGCGTAGGTCAGGGCTCGGGACCCTACGAGCAGTACTTC.